This TCR beta chain is drawn from a study of blood T cells in healthy people across ages (dated by TCRdb to about 2015). Turning to the overall study: In model experiments, roughly one uniquely barcoded TCR beta cDNA molecule per two T cells was captured by template switching. The donors were divided into four age groups: young (average around 17 years), middle-aged (about 40), aged (about 60) and long-lived (about 90). To avoid experimental bias, donors of different ages were distributed randomly across sequencing lanes. The study measured age-related changes in TCR beta repertoire diversity using deep sequencing normalized with unique cDNA molecular identifiers. Using the same blood draw, the study looked at two additional independent replicas of 1 million unique cDNA reads for two donors, one aged 18 to 30 and the other aged 80 or older. The paper's findings and limits, for the study overall: Estimates of total diversity based on one million sequenced T cells were regarded as lower bounds and as underestimates. The percentage of naive T cells measured by flow cytometry correlated strongly with observed TCR beta diversity. Observed TCR beta diversity per million T cells fell roughly linearly with age, and a significant reduction was already apparent by age around 36. Because profiling used bulk unsorted PBMCs, naive and antigen-experienced compartments could not be compared conclusively. Because the CMV infection status of the donors was unknown, age-related changes in expanded clonotypes may potentially have been confounded. Compared with the aged group, the long-lived group had more naive CD4+ T cells, fewer expanded clones and increased TCR diversity, a pattern suggesting age selection.

This clonotype appeared a single time. Its antigen specificity is not known. Base qualities are missing; no much larger clone stands one base away. The donors were some 39 Caucasian individuals from Russia, aged roughly 6 to 100 years, who were systemically healthy. Around 9.8 milliliters of peripheral blood were collected from each donor into EDTA-treated Vacutainer tubes. Ficoll-Paque density-gradient centrifugation was used to isolate PBMCs, with at least 6 million per sample. Total RNA was extracted from PBMCs with Trizol reagent, with at least 5 micrograms obtained per sample. For every donor, an aliquot of PBMCs went through flow cytometry to measure the percentages of naive CD45RAhigh/CD27high T cells. Inclusive of the bounding cysteine and phenylalanine, the CDR3 is 13 residues long. Here the CDR3 DNA is all that survives: 39 bases in frame from base 1. Trimming at the junction amounts to 1 base on V and 10 bases on J, and the germline ends lie 13 bases apart.

Library method: 5' RACE. Sequencing took place on an Illumina HiSeq 2500. The second PCR ran for roughly 6 to 11 cycles and used a J-beta primer mix along with a sample-barcoded 5' primer. A template-switch 5' adaptor carrying 12 random nucleotides introduced a unique molecular identifier onto each TCR beta cDNA molecule. Each sample yielded at least 2.5 million CDR3-containing paired-end reads. The Mint cDNA synthesis kit, primed by a TRBC-specific oligonucleotide, was used to synthesize first-strand cDNA from all RNA. Following uracil-DNA glycosylase treatment, a first 18-cycle PCR with universal primers M1SS and BC2_uni_R was performed on all cDNA. Per the authors' processing: Each sample was normalized by randomly selecting 1 million high-quality reads, each carrying a distinct molecular identifier. Instead of being binned into consensus sequences, reads that shared molecular identifiers were thrown out. MiTCR, set to a Q25 quality threshold and the strictest error-elimination algorithm, was used for CDR3 identification, clonotype clustering and error correction. A nonparametric unseen species model with Euler transformation was used to estimate a lower bound on total TCR beta diversity. TCRdb reran the public reads through fastp at Q25 and MiXCR, keeping productive beta chains. Rows merge per CDR3 protein into single entries with the most common DNA and genes. None of the V and J calls come from the authors' own analysis; TCRdb made them. A total of about 1.8 million distinct CDR3 sequences appear in this sample, around 48% of them only once. Roughly 2.1% of the sample comes from the top ten.

The V and J segments used are TRBV12-3 or TRBV12-4 and TRBJ1-1, with TRBD1 as a weak D call on 6 bases. The receptor comes from a woman in her thirties or forties in good health. The specimen sequenced was blood. The sequenced DNA: TGTGCCAGCAGTTTAGTGGGGGGCGATGGAGCTTTCTTT. Its protein reads: CASSLVGGDGAFF.